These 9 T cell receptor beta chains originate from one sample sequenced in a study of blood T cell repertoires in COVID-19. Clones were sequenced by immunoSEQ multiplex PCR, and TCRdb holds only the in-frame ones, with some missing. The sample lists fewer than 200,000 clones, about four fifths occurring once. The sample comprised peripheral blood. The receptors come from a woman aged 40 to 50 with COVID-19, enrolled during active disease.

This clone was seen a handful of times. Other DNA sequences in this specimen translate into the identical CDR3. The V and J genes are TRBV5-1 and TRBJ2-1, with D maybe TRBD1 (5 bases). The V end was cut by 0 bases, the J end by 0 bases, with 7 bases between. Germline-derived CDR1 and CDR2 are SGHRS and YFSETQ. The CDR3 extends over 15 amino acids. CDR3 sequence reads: CASSLGQGSYNEQFF. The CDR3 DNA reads TGCGCCAGCAGCTTGGGGCAGGGCTCCTACAATGAGCAGTTCTTC.

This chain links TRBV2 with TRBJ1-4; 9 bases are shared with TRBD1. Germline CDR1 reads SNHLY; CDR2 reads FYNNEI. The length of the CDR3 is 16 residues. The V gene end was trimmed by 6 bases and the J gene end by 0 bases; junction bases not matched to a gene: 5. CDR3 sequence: CASRRGQGTTNEKLFF. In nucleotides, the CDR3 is TGTGCCAGCAGGCGCGGACAGGGGACAACTAATGAAAAACTGTTTTTT.

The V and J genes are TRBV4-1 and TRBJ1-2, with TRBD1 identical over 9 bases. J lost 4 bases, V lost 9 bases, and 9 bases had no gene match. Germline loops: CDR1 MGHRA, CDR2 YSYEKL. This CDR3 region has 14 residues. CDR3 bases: TGCGCCAGTTCCGAGACAGGGGGTCCCTATGGCTACACCTTC. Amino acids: CASSETGGPYGYTF.

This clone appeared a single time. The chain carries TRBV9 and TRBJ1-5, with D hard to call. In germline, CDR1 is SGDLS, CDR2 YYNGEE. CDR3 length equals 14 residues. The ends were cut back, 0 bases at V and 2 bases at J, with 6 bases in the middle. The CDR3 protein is CASSVGGGNQPQHF. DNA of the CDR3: TGTGCCAGCAGCGTAGGCGGGGGCAATCAGCCCCAGCATTTT.

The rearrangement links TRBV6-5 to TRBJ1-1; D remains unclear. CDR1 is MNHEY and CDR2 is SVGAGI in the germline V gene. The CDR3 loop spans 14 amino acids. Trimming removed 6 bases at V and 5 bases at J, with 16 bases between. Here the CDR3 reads CASRTRRGGTEAFF. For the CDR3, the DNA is TGTGCCAGCAGAACTCGACGGGGAGGAACTGAAGCTTTCTTT.

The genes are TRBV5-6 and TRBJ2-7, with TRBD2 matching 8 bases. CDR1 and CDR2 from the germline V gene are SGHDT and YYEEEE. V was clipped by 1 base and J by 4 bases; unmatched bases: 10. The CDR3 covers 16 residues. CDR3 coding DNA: TGTGCCAGCAGCTTGTGGGGCAGCGGGGGCGCTTACGAGCAGTACGTC. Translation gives CASSLWGSGGAYEQYV.

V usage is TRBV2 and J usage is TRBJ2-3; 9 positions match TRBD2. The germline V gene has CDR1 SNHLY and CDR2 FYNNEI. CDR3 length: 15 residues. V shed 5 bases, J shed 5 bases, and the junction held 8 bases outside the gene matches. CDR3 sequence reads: CASSPASGVIDTQYF. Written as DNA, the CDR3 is TGTGCCAGCAGTCCTGCTAGCGGGGTAATAGATACGCAGTATTTT.

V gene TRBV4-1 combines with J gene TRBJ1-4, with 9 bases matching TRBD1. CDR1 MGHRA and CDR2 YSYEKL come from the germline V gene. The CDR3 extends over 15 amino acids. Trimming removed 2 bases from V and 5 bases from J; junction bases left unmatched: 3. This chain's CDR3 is CASSQIQGANEKLFF. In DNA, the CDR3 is TGCGCCAGCAGCCAAATACAGGGGGCGAATGAAAAACTGTTTTTT.

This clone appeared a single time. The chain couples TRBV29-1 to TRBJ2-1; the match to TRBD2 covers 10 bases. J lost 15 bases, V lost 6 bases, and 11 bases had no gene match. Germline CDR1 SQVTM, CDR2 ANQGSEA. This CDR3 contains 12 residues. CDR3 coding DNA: TGCAGCGTCGGAGCCCTAGCGGGAGTTTCGTTCTTC. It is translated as CSVGALAGVSFF.